This is a list of T cell receptor beta chains from one sample in a study of blood T cell repertoires in COVID-19. TCRdb keeps only in-frame clones here, not all; method: immunoSEQ multiplex PCR. The table has approximately 200,000 clones, about nine tenths seen once. The sequencing sample was made of peripheral blood. Receptors originate from a man aged 30-40 years with COVID-19, enrolled during active disease. The CDR3 runs from the conserved cysteine through the conserved F or W. A D gene is named only where the DNA matches it firmly. Expanded clones get a size class; other rows say once, few or many, or leave the size out.

v_gene	j_gene	abundance	d_gene	len	CDR3nt	CDR3aa
TRBV10-3	TRBJ1-1	once	TRBD1	14	TGTGCCATCACCCTGAACGACAGGGCCACTGAAGCTTTCTTT	CAITLNDRATEAFF
TRBV27	TRBJ2-7	.	.	16	TGTGCCAGCAGTCCAAGTGCAGGGGTCACTTCCTACGAGCAGTACTTC	CASSPSAGVTSYEQYF
TRBV27	TRBJ2-3	.	TRBD2	12	TGTGCCAGCAGTCCAACGGGAGGTACGCAGTATTTT	CASSPTGGTQYF
TRBV18	TRBJ1-4	once	.	13	TGTGCCAGCTCACCGGGCAGATATGAAAAACTGTTTTTT	CASSPGRYEKLFF
TRBV7-3	TRBJ2-3	.	TRBD2	18	TGTGCCAGCAGCCGAGGACTAGCGGGAGGCCTCGTGAAAGATACGCAGTATTTT	CASSRGLAGGLVKDTQYF
TRBV5-1	TRBJ2-1	.	TRBD2	13	TGCGCCAGCGCCGGGACTAGCGACAATGAGCAGTTCTTC	CASAGTSDNEQFF
TRBV19	TRBJ1-5	.	.	14	TGTGCCAGTCGACACGGCCAGTCCAATCAGCCCCAGCATTTT	CASRHGQSNQPQHF
TRBV7-7	TRBJ2-1	.	.	13	TGTGCCAGCAGCCAAAGAGGAAACAATGAGCAGTTCTTC	CASSQRGNNEQFF
TRBV18	TRBJ1-2	.	.	14	TGTGCCAGCTCACCACCTTACAGGGAGTATGGCTACACCTTC	CASSPPYREYGYTF
TRBV20-1	TRBJ1-2	.	.	10	TGCAGCCCCGAGGGAGGCGGCTACACCTTC	CSPEGGGYTF
TRBV27	TRBJ2-7	.	.	14	TGTGCCAGCAGTTTGGCGGCTACCTCCTACGAGCAGTACTTC	CASSLAATSYEQYF
TRBV15	TRBJ1-2	.	TRBD1	17	TGTGCCACCAGCAGAGAATTGGGGGACAGGGGGCTGCGCGGCTACACCTTC	CATSRELGDRGLRGYTF
TRBV9	TRBJ1-2	.	TRBD1	13	TGTGCCAGCAGCGTGGACAGGGGTTTTGGCTACACCTTC	CASSVDRGFGYTF
TRBV12-3/TRBV12-4	TRBJ2-1	.	.	12	TGTGCCAGCAGCCGAGTTGGCGCTAGGCAGTTCTTC	CASSRVGARQFF
TRBV5-1	TRBJ2-3	.	TRBD2	15	TGCGCCAGCAGCATAGCGGGGGGCGACACAGATACGCAGTATTTT	CASSIAGGDTDTQYF
TRBV11-1	TRBJ2-1	.	.	15	TGTGCCAGCAGCTTGTGGGGGGAACCGTACAATGAGCAGTTCTTC	CASSLWGEPYNEQFF
TRBV5-1	TRBJ2-2	.	.	16	TGCGCCAGCAGCGCAACCGGGACAACGAACACCGGGGAGCTGTTTTTT	CASSATGTTNTGELFF
TRBV12-5	TRBJ2-1	.	.	15	TGTGCTAGTGGTTTGAGGGGGTCCTTCTACAATGAGCAGTTCTTC	CASGLRGSFYNEQFF
TRBV9	TRBJ2-3	once	TRBD2	17	TGTGCCAGCAGCCTCACTAGCGGGGGGGCTCTAACAGATACGCAGTATTTT	CASSLTSGGALTDTQYF
TRBV7-3	TRBJ2-2	once	.	18	TGTGCCAGCAGCTTAGGTCTGGGTCTAGGAGGACTACCCGGGGAGCTGTTTTTT	CASSLGLGLGGLPGELFF
TRBV28	TRBJ1-3	.	TRBD1	15	TGTGCCAGCAGTTTGGTACAGGGGACTGGAAACACCATATATTTT	CASSLVQGTGNTIYF
TRBV28	TRBJ2-7	.	TRBD2	14	TGTGCCAGCAGTTCCCAGCGGGGACCCTACGAGCAGTACTTC	CASSSQRGPYEQYF
TRBV28	TRBJ2-7	.	TRBD2	16	TGTGCCAGCAGTTTATTATGGGGAGGGAGCGAGGACGAGCAGTACTTC	CASSLLWGGSEDEQYF
TRBV10-3	TRBJ1-5	.	.	15	TGTGCCATCAGTGAGGGCGGGGGGCAGAATCAGCCCCAGCATTTT	CAISEGGGQNQPQHF
TRBV10-3	TRBJ2-1	once	.	13	TGTGCCATCAGTGCTTCGCAGGGCGATGAGCAGTTCTTC	CAISASQGDEQFF
TRBV7-2	TRBJ1-3	.	.	13	TGTGCCAGCAGCTTAGTTCCGGGAAACACCATATATTTT	CASSLVPGNTIYF
TRBV28	TRBJ2-2	.	.	13	TGTGCCAGCACTCCATCCGGCACCGGGGAGCTGTTTTTT	CASTPSGTGELFF
TRBV2	TRBJ2-3	.	.	15	TGTGCCAGCTTCTCGGTCCTTCTAAACACAGATACGCAGTATTTT	CASFSVLLNTDTQYF
TRBV18	TRBJ1-2	.	.	14	TGTGCCAGCTCACCACTGGCAGGGTCTTATGGCTACACCTTC	CASSPLAGSYGYTF
TRBV7-3	TRBJ2-3	.	TRBD1	15	TGTGCCAGCAGCTTAACTCGGGACAGGACAGATACGCAGTATTTT	CASSLTRDRTDTQYF
TRBV6-2/TRBV6-3	TRBJ2-7	.	.	18	TGTGCCAGCAGTCGTGCCAGTCCCGGGACACTTGGCCCCTACGAGCAGTACTTC	CASSRASPGTLGPYEQYF
TRBV5-5	TRBJ1-3	.	.	15	TGTGCCAGCAGCTTCCGCAGGGAGGCTGGAAACACCATATATTTT	CASSFRREAGNTIYF
TRBV7-3	TRBJ2-1	.	TRBD1	18	TGTGCCAGCAGCTTAACCGGACAGGGCCACCATCCCTACAATGAGCAGTTCTTC	CASSLTGQGHHPYNEQFF
TRBV7-3	TRBJ1-1	.	TRBD1	14	TGTGCCAGCAGCGCGGGACAGGGGCAAACTGAAGCTTTCTTT	CASSAGQGQTEAFF
TRBV5-1	TRBJ2-3	.	TRBD2	16	TGCGCCAGCAGAATTAGCGGGAGGGCCGGGGGAGATACGCAGTATTTT	CASRISGRAGGDTQYF
TRBV7-2	TRBJ1-1	.	TRBD1	15	TGTGCCAGCAGCTTAGTTTGGACAGGGGCAACTGAAGCTTTCTTT	CASSLVWTGATEAFF
TRBV11-2	TRBJ1-4	.	TRBD1	14	TGTGCCAGCAGCATGGACAGGGAGGTGGAAAAACTGTTTTTT	CASSMDREVEKLFF
TRBV6-5	TRBJ2-7	.	.	15	TGTGCCAGCAGTTACTCGCTACTAGCATCCTCCGAGCAGTACTTC	CASSYSLLASSEQYF
TRBV19	TRBJ1-2	.	.	15	TGTGCCAGTAGTATCCGTGCGGCCCCCCCTTCTGGCTACACCTTC	CASSIRAAPPSGYTF
TRBV7-8	TRBJ2-7	.	TRBD2	16	TGTGCCAGCAGCTCACGGGCGGGAGAATCAGTCTACGAGCAGTACTTC	CASSSRAGESVYEQYF
TRBV4-3	TRBJ1-4	.	.	15	TGCGCCAGCAGCCAAGTGAGCGCAACTAATGAAAAACTGTTTTTT	CASSQVSATNEKLFF
TRBV5-1	TRBJ2-7	.	.	13	TGCGCCAGCAGCTTGGAAGCAGGGGACGAGCAGTACTTC	CASSLEAGDEQYF
TRBV12-2	TRBJ2-7	.	.	19	TGTGCAAGTCGCTACAGAGACAGAGCCTACCCCCTGGCCTCCTTCGAACAGTACTTC	CASRYRDRAYPLASFEQYF
TRBV28	TRBJ2-3	.	TRBD1	15	TGTGCCAGCAGGGACAGGTTAACTAGCACAGATACGCAGTATTTT	CASRDRLTSTDTQYF
TRBV28	TRBJ1-2	.	.	11	TGTGCCAGCACTTCCGTCTATGGCTACACCTTC	CASTSVYGYTF
TRBV29-1	TRBJ1-4	.	.	13	TGCAGCGTTGAAGATCTCTCGAATGAAAAACTGTTTTTT	CSVEDLSNEKLFF
TRBV10-3	TRBJ2-7	.	.	15	TGTGCCATCAGGCAACAGGGATCTACCTCCTACGAGCAGTACTTC	CAIRQQGSTSYEQYF
TRBV6-5	TRBJ1-5	.	.	14	TGTGCCAGCAGGCCCGGGGGAGGCGATCAGCCCCAGCATTTT	CASRPGGGDQPQHF
TRBV28	TRBJ1-2	once	.	13	TGTGCCAGCAGCCCGAGACTGGACTATGGCTACACCTTC	CASSPRLDYGYTF
TRBV4-3	TRBJ1-6	.	.	15	TGCGCCAGCAGCCATGGAGGAGGGGTAGTTTCACCCCTCCACTTT	CASSHGGGVVSPLHF
TRBV4-3	TRBJ1-2	.	.	16	TGCGCCAGCAGCCAAGATCTTGGGGGGGTTAACTATGGCTACACCTTC	CASSQDLGGVNYGYTF
TRBV4-1	TRBJ2-1	.	TRBD2	18	TGCGCCAGCAGCCAAGGTGCGGGGGGCGTTAGCTCCTACAATGAGCAGTTCTTC	CASSQGAGGVSSYNEQFF
TRBV20-1	TRBJ2-1	.	.	11	TGCAGTGCTCCCACCTACAATGAGCAGTTCTTC	CSAPTYNEQFF
TRBV28	TRBJ2-2	.	.	14	TGTGCCAGCAGTTTAGGCAGGGCCAGGGGGGAGCTGTTTTTT	CASSLGRARGELFF
TRBV7-6	TRBJ1-1	.	TRBD1	16	TGTGCCAGCAGCTTAGCGGGGGGACAGATGAACACTGAAGCTTTCTTT	CASSLAGGQMNTEAFF
TRBV7-9	TRBJ1-2	.	.	14	TGTGCCAGCAGCTTAAATAGGGGGAACTATGGCTACACCTTC	CASSLNRGNYGYTF
TRBV4-2	TRBJ1-6	.	TRBD1	15	TGTGCCAGCAGCCAGGCAGGGGGCGAGGTTTCACCCCTCCACTTT	CASSQAGGEVSPLHF
TRBV6-5	TRBJ1-2	.	TRBD1	16	TGTGCCAGCAGTTACACGACAGGGGGGGAGTACTATGGCTACACCTTC	CASSYTTGGEYYGYTF
TRBV18	TRBJ2-7	.	.	15	TGTGCCAGCTCACCACCGAACGAGTTGTCAAACGAGCAGTACTTC	CASSPPNELSNEQYF